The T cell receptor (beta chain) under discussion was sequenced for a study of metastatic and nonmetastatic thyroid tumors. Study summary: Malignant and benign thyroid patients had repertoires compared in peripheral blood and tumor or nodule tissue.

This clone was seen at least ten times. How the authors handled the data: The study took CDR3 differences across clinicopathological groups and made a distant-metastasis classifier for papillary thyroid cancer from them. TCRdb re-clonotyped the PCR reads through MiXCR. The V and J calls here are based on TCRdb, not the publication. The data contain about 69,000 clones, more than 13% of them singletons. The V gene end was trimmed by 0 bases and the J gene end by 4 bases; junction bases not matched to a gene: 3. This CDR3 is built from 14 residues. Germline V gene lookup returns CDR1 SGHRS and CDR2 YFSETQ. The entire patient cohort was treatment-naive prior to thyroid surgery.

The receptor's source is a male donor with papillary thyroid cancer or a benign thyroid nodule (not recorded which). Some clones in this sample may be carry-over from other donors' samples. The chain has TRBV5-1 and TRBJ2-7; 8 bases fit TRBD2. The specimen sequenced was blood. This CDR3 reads CASSLAGGPYEQYF. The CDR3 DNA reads TGCGCCAGCAGCTTGGCGGGAGGGCCGTACGAGCAGTACTTC.